This record covers a single T cell receptor (beta chain). The antigen is unknown. V lost 0 bases, J lost 5 bases, and 9 bases lay in between. From germline, CDR1 is SGHKS and CDR2 YYEKEE (reference sequence). This CDR3 has 15 residues. The assay was immunoSEQ multiplex PCR, and TCRdb's table has in-frame clones only and misses some. The top ten hold 1.5% to 1.8% of the sample, which has roughly 70,000 clones, roughly 81% seen once. This sample was included in a study of vaccination effects on CD4 cells after COVID-19. Antigen-specific CD4+ T cells expanded by the ViraFEST assay with viral peptide pools were then sequenced. Isolating CD4+ T cells followed about 11 days of culture. Two-dose vaccination with either BNT162b2 or mRNA-1273 was given to the participants. A half-medium replacement with IL-2 medium was carried out on days 3 and 7.

The sequenced sample was CD4+ T cells from PBMCs cultured with HCoV-229E spike peptides, obtained after COVID-19 vaccination. The receptor comes from a human donor who received a COVID-19 vaccine. The chain joins TRBV5-5 to TRBJ1-6; possibly TRBD1 for D (6 bases). In nucleotides, the CDR3 is TGTGCCAGCAGCTTGGGGGACACCGATAATTCACCCCTCCACTTT. Encoded protein: CASSLGDTDNSPLHF.